A selection of T cell receptor beta chains follows, all from one sample in a study of OX40 agonist ivuxolimab in advanced cancers. The table came from immunoSEQ multiplex PCR; TCRdb's copy has only in-frame clones and leaves some out. The data hold around 80,000 clones, with more than 75% observed a single time. The sequencing here drew on CD4+ or CD8+ T cells sorted from blood, taken in a trial of the OX40 agonist ivuxolimab. All receptors come from an adult with an advanced solid tumor such as melanoma, head and neck, liver or kidney cancer. Both conserved end residues are part of each CDR3. The D gene is left open where the match is weak. Clone size is stated in some rows and not others, as once, few, many or a class when expanded.

NA TRBJ2-3 TRBV28 TRBD1 TGTGCCAGCAGTACAGGGGGTCTTGGCACAGATACGCAGTATTTT CASSTGGLGTDTQYF
NA TRBJ1-5 TRBV25-1 NA TGTGCCAGCAGTCCTCAGGGTGGCCAGCCCCAGCATTTT CASSPQGGQPQHF
NA TRBJ1-2 TRBV19 TRBD1 TGTGCCAGTAGCGGACAGGGGGCGAACTATGGCTACACCTTC CASSGQGANYGYTF
NA TRBJ2-4 TRBV11-2 NA TGTGCCAGCAGCTTTAAGGGTTCAAACATTCAGTACTTC CASSFKGSNIQYF
NA TRBJ2-3 TRBV10-3 NA TGTGCGGCGGCGGGGTCTAGCACAGATACGCAGTATTTT CAAAGSSTDTQYF
many TRBJ1-1 TRBV14 NA TGTGCCAGCAGCTTACAGGGGAACACTGAAGCTTTCTTT CASSLQGNTEAFF
NA TRBJ2-2 TRBV10-3 NA TGTGCCACGTGCCCGAACACCGGGGAGCTGTTTTTT CATCPNTGELFF
NA TRBJ2-3 TRBV9 TRBD1 TGTGCCAGCAGCGCCTCCGGGACAGGTGGCACAGATACGCAGTATTTT CASSASGTGGTDTQYF
NA TRBJ2-3 TRBV6-6 NA TGTGCCAGCAGTTACAAGGTGGGGACACCGCAGTATTTT CASSYKVGTPQYF
once TRBJ2-5 TRBV9 NA TGTGCCAGCAGCGTAGCTTTGGAAGGACACGGGGGAGAGACCCAGTACTTC CASSVALEGHGGETQYF
once TRBJ1-1 TRBV29-1 NA TGCAGCGTTGCTAGCCAGGAAAGGGGAACTGAAGCTTTCTTT CSVASQERGTEAFF
NA TRBJ1-5 TRBV7-3 NA TGTGCCAGCAGCTTGCTCATTCCTTTTGATCAGCCCCAGCATTTT CASSLLIPFDQPQHF
NA TRBJ1-2 TRBV6-6 TRBD1 TGTGCCAGCAGTCCTCAGGGGGGAGTGGGCTACACCTTC CASSPQGGVGYTF
NA TRBJ1-1 TRBV5-5 NA TGTGCCAGCGTTTTAGGATGGGCGGCAACTGAAGCTTTCTTT CASVLGWAATEAFF
NA TRBJ2-2 TRBV7-6 NA TGTGCCAGCAGCTTGTACAGAGCCGGGGAGCTGTTTTTT CASSLYRAGELFF
once TRBJ1-1 TRBV14 NA TGTGCCAGCAGCCAGACGACCGAGTGGAACACTGAAGCTTTCTTT CASSQTTEWNTEAFF
NA TRBJ1-1 TRBV6-1 NA TGTGCCAGCAGTATAGAGGGGTTTGGCACTGAAGCTTTCTTT CASSIEGFGTEAFF
few TRBJ1-6 TRBV18 NA TGTGCCAGCTCACCATGGTCAGGGGAGGGTTCACCCCTCCACTTT CASSPWSGEGSPLHF
NA TRBJ2-5 TRBV7-2 NA TGTGCCAGCAGCTTTTTACGACAAGAGACCCAGTACTTC CASSFLRQETQYF
once TRBJ1-5 TRBV28 TRBD1 TGTGCCAGCAGTTCATTTACAGGGGGGAATCAGCCCCAGCATTTT CASSSFTGGNQPQHF
NA TRBJ1-6 TRBV7-3 TRBD1 TGTGCCAGCAGCTTAACCCAGGGGGGTTCACCCCTCCACTTT CASSLTQGGSPLHF
NA TRBJ2-2 TRBV7-9 NA TGTGCCAGCAGCTACCCCCCCGGGGAGCTGTTTTTT CASSYPPGELFF
once TRBJ1-5 TRBV6-5 NA TGTGCCAGTGGCAGGGACAATCAGCCCCAGCATTTT CASGRDNQPQHF
NA TRBJ1-6 TRBV7-9 TRBD1 TGTGCCAGCAGCACCCGACAGGGGGATGATTCACCCCTCCACTTT CASSTRQGDDSPLHF
NA TRBJ2-5 TRBV6-6 NA TGTGCCAGCACCCATGGGGCAAGCCAAGAGACCCAGTACTTC CASTHGASQETQYF
NA TRBJ1-5 TRBV29-1 NA TGCAGCGTTGTGACGGAGGGGCAGCCCCAGCATTTT CSVVTEGQPQHF
once TRBJ2-6 TRBV18 TRBD2 TGTGCCAGCTCACCACCCTCGGGGGGCTCTGGGGCCAACGTCCTGACTTTC CASSPPSGGSGANVLTF